This T cell receptor (beta chain) was profiled in a study of control samples from healthy donors and cancer patients. The data were produced by immunoSEQ multiplex PCR, yet TCRdb's version contains in-frame clones alone and is incomplete. This sample has 250,000 to 300,000 clones, with roughly 82% found just once. The CDR3 runs to 14 residues. Trimming took 3 bases from V and 11 from J, leaving 14 bases between them. Germline values: CDR1 LGHDT, CDR2 YNNKEL (reference sequence). Sequenced sample: PBMCs. The chain combines TRBV3-1 (or the pseudogene TRBV3-2) with TRBJ1-6, with D maybe TRBD1 (6 bases). This receptor was identified in a woman aged 55-69 years with lung cancer. Here the CDR3 reads CASSHRDRLPPLHF. In DNA form, the CDR3 reads TGTGCCAGCAGCCACAGAGACAGGTTGCCACCCCTCCACTTT.